These 21 T cell receptor delta chains were all obtained from the same sample, sequenced in a study of γδ T cells in repeated Plasmodium falciparum infection. Flow sorting of PBMC yielded separate Vgamma9/Vdelta2+ and Vdelta2-negative gammadelta T cell populations for bulk repertoire analysis. TCRdb reanalysed the multiplex PCR reads with CATT. The data show around 50,000 delta-chain clones, with around 1.7% seen just once and over 12% held by the top ten. The source material was gamma-delta T cells from blood. The receptors here all came from a pool of human donors (malaria-infected and uninfected, not separated).

This clone was counted at least ten times. A read error is the likely source, as a far larger clone sits one nucleotide away. The sample holds other DNA sequences that translate to the same CDR3. This chain links TRDV1 with TRDJ1, with a weak D call TRDD3 (6 bases). The CDR3 spans 24 residues. Looked up from germline, CDR1 is TSWWSYY and CDR2 is QGS. V was clipped by 3 bases and J by 2 bases, with 40 bases between them. In DNA form, the CDR3 reads TGTGCTCTTGGGGAGCGGTCCTTCTCAAGATCCTGGGCTGGGGCCTCACTAAAAACCGATAAACTCATCTTT. It encodes CALGERSFSRSWAGASLKTDKLIF.

This clone was counted many times. Other DNA sequences in this sample translate to the same CDR3. The chain is built from TRDV1 and TRDJ1, with TRDD3 identical over 8 bases. Per the germline V gene, CDR1 is TSWWSYY and CDR2 is QGS. CDR3 length: 18 residues. V dropped 4 bases and J dropped 0; count of bases not matched to a gene: 13. The CDR3 here is CALGGLILGGSYTDKLIF. CDR3 DNA: TGTGCTCTTGGGGGGCTAATTCTTGGGGGATCGTACACCGATAAACTCATCTTT.

This clone has ten or more counts. The translation of this DNA and the TCRdb protein of a much larger clone differ at residue 10, probably owing to a read error; the protein shown here is translated from the DNA. The rearrangement links TRDV1 to TRDJ1, with a tentative D call TRDD3 (5 bases). The J gene, missing from TCRdb, was assigned here through DNA to germline matching. The CDR3 is 19 residues long. V was pared by 5 bases and J by 0 bases, with 25 bases between. From germline, CDR1 is TSWWSYY and CDR2 QGS. The CDR3 region is CALGNWSRVPEGNTDKLIF. In DNA, the CDR3 is TGTGCTCTTGGGAACTGGAGCCGCGTACCGGAGGGGAACACCGATAAACTCATCTTT.

This clone was recorded many times. TCRdb has a much larger clone's protein, which differs at residue 14 from the translation of this DNA, likely because of a read error; what is shown is the protein translated from the DNA. The chain uses TRDV1 and TRDJ1; 11 bases match TRDD3. The germline V gene has CDR1 TSWWSYY and CDR2 QGS. The CDR3 consists of 19 residues. Unmatched junction bases numbered 12, after V lost 0 bases and J lost 3 bases. The CDR3 sequence is CALGELGWGIPSYADKLIF. CDR3 DNA: TGTGCTCTTGGGGAACTAGGCTGGGGGATACCCTCATACGCCGATAAACTCATCTTT.

This clone has only a few counts. A far larger clone is a single base away, which makes a read error likely. Other DNA sequences within the sample encode an identical CDR3. CDR3 sequence reads: CALGEPKRPYWGISGSDKLIF. The CDR3 bases are TGTGCTCTTGGGGAACCCAAACGCCCGTACTGGGGGATATCGGGGAGCGATAAGCTCATCTTT. This sequence joins TRDV1 and TRDJ1; TRDD3 matches 11 bases. The germline CDR1 and CDR2 sequences are TSWWSYY and QGS. The length of the CDR3 is 21 residues.

This clone has at least ten counts. TCRdb pairs this DNA with a much larger clone's protein that differs at residue 19, likely a read error; the protein shown was translated from the DNA. This sequence joins TRDV1 and TRDJ1; 10 nucleotides line up with TRDD3. Germline V gene sequence: CDR1 TSWWSYY, CDR2 QGS. The CDR3 has 20 amino acids. The CDR3 region has the DNA TGTGCTCTTGGGGAACTTTTCTTCCTACGGGGGATACGATCCACCGATAAACTCACCTTT. Translated, it gives CALGELFFLRGIRSTDKLTF.

This clone rates as medium-sized. The same CDR3 can be traced to other DNA sequences in this sample. The chain is built from TRDV1 and TRDJ1; TRDD3 matches at 7 bases. CDR1 is TSWWSYY and CDR2 is QGS in the germline V gene. The V and J ends lost 0 bases and 0 bases, in that order; junction bases with no gene match: 22. The CDR3 is 22 residues long. The CDR3 region is CALGELVLSCALGDANTDKLIF. CDR3 DNA: TGTGCTCTTGGGGAACTAGTCTTATCCTGCGCCTTGGGGGACGCAAACACCGATAAACTCATCTTT.

This clone was seen more than once but under ten times. TCRdb shows a much larger clone's protein in place of this DNA's translation, and the two differ at residue 4, likely through a read error; the protein shown is translated from the DNA. The genes are TRDV1 and TRDJ1; the match to TRDD3 covers 13 bases. TCRdb is silent on the J gene; assignment here came from matching the DNA to germline. CDR1 and CDR2 from the germline V gene are TSWWSYY and QGS. The CDR3 length is 20 residues. CDR3 nucleotides: TGTGCTCTTGAGGAACTAGGTCTCTTTACTGGGGGATACGACACCGATAAACTCATCTTT. Translating gives CALEELGLFTGGYDTDKLIF.

This clone has only a few counts. Translating this DNA gives a protein that differs at residue 13 from the TCRdb one, which belongs to a much larger clone; a read error is likely, and the protein shown is this translation. The V gene is TRDV2, the J gene TRDJ3, with TRDD3 matching 7 bases. Germline V lookup: CDR1 GEAIGNYY, CDR2 EKD. This CDR3 comprises 20 residues. The CDR3 DNA follows: TGTGCCTGTGACACCGGTACTGGGGACTTGAGCTCCCGGGACACCCGACAGATGTTTTTC. This sequence encodes CACDTGTGDLSSRDTRQMFF.

This clone was observed a handful of times. For this DNA, TCRdb reports the protein of a much larger clone, which diverges at residue 18, most likely from a read error; the protein presented here is translated directly from the DNA. V is TRDV1 and J is TRDJ1, with 8 positions matching TRDD3. This CDR3 contains 21 residues. The germline V gene has CDR1 TSWWSYY and CDR2 QGS. The chain's CDR3 is CALGDPLPTLLGVLLTDELIF. The CDR3, as DNA: TGTGCTCTTGGGGACCCCCTTCCAACATTACTGGGGGTTTTACTCACCGATGAACTCATCTTT.

This clone was seen many times. V gene TRDV1 combines with J gene TRDJ1; D is perhaps TRDD3 (6 bases). The CDR3 runs 19 residues. Looked up from germline, CDR1 is TSWWSYY and CDR2 is QGS. The ends were cut back, 4 bases at V and 0 bases at J, with 24 bases in the middle. CDR3 coding DNA: TGTGCTCTTGGGGTACCAACCCTACAGGGATATTTGTACACCGATAAACTCATCTTT. Translating gives CALGVPTLQGYLYTDKLIF.

To note about this clone: The protein recorded in TCRdb matches a much larger clone and deviates from this DNA's translation at residue 5, suggesting a read error; the protein here is obtained by translating the DNA. The V call is TRDV1, the J call TRDJ1; a possible D gene is TRDD3 (6 bases). The length of the CDR3 is 20 residues. V lost 3 bases to trimming and J lost 3 bases, with 29 bases between them. Germline CDR1 TSWWSYY, CDR2 QGS. CDR3 sequence: CALGDPANVLHILGPDKLIF. For the CDR3, the DNA is TGTGCTCTTGGGGACCCAGCTAACGTCCTCCACATACTGGGTCCCGATAAACTCATCTTT.

This clone has at least ten counts. TCRdb shows a much larger clone's protein in place of this DNA's translation, and the two differ at residue 19, likely through a read error; the protein shown is translated from the DNA. The chain couples TRDV1 to TRDJ1; 7 bases map to TRDD2. Germline assignment: CDR1 TSWWSYY and CDR2 QGS. This CDR3 has 21 amino acids. The CDR3 sequence is CALGAPFLTGSERRCTDKPIF. The CDR3 nucleotides are TGTGCTCTTGGGGCCCCCTTCCTGACCGGGTCTGAGAGACGTTGCACCGATAAACCCATCTTT.

Regarding this clone: The protein TCRdb gives is from a much larger clone and does not agree with this DNA's translation at residue 11, likely a read error; the protein shown here comes from the DNA. V gene TRAV38-2/DV8 combines with J gene TRDJ1; the D gene is possibly TRDD3 (6 bases). With 7 bases removed from V and 0 bases from J, the gap between germline ends came to 37 bases. This CDR3 spans 22 amino acids. CDR1 is TSESDYY and CDR2 is QEAYKQQN in the germline V gene. CDR3 sequence: CAYRPFLFGKRWGPQYTDKLIF. CDR3 bases: TGTGCTTATCGTCCATTCCTGTTCGGAAAGCGCTGGGGACCTCAGTACACCGATAAACTCATCTTT.

About this clone itself: The protein TCRdb lists belongs to a much larger clone and differs from this DNA's translation at residue 12, which points to a read error; the protein shown is made from the DNA. The rearrangement links TRDV2 to TRDJ3, with TRDD3 identical over 10 bases. TCRdb gives no J gene; it was assigned here by matching the DNA to germline. The germline V gene has CDR1 GEAIGNYY and CDR2 EKD. V lost 0 bases to trimming and J lost 2 bases; unmatched junction nucleotides: 12. This CDR3 spans 21 amino acids. The CDR3 bases are TGTGCCTGTGACACCGGCGGGCTACTGGGGGATCACGCCTGGGACACCCGACAGATGTTTTTC. It is translated as CACDTGGLLGDHAWDTRQMFF.

This clone was picked up many times. TCRdb's entry gives the protein of a much larger clone, which mismatches this DNA's translation at residue 14, likely from a read error; the protein reported here is translated from the DNA. V gene TRDV1 combines with J gene TRDJ1; TRDD3 matches 9 bases. The V segment lost 2 bases and the J segment 3 bases; nucleotides outside the gene matches: 19. The CDR3 is 20 amino acids. CDR1 is TSWWSYY, CDR2 QGS, per germline. CDR3 nucleotides: TGTGCTCTTGGGGAAGGTAGATTTCGGCTGGGGGATCACGTCCCCGATAAACTCATCTTT. This gives the protein CALGEGRFRLGDHVPDKLIF.

This clone came up a few times. This may be a read error: a much more frequent sequence differs by one nucleotide. Other DNA sequences in the sample encode the same CDR3. The genes are TRDV3 and TRDJ1; 9 nucleotides align to TRDD3. This CDR3 has 21 amino acids. J was trimmed by 0 bases and V by 1 base; bases with no gene match: 24. Germline assignment: CDR1 TVYSNPD and CDR2 GDNSRS (reference sequence). CDR3 in DNA: TGTGCCTTTACTAGACCCGAGCCCTCTACTGGGGGACACGCGAACACCGATAAACTCATCTTT. Translation: CAFTRPEPSTGGHANTDKLIF.

This clone came up many times. This DNA's translation and the protein TCRdb lists, from a much larger clone, do not match at residue 14, likely due to a read error; the protein shown is translated from the DNA. The chain couples TRDV1 to TRDJ1; TRDD3 agrees at 10 bases. Germline CDR1 is TSWWSYY and CDR2 is QGS. V was clipped by 3 bases and J by 0 bases; unmatched bases: 22. The CDR3 consists of 22 residues. The CDR3 protein is CALGETSWYWGMGTPYTDKLIF. The CDR3 DNA reads as TGTGCTCTTGGGGAGACTTCCTGGTACTGGGGGATGGGGACACCGTACACCGATAAACTCATCTTT.

Many counts were recorded for this clone. The protein TCRdb gives is from a much larger clone and does not agree with this DNA's translation at residue 12, likely a read error; the protein shown here comes from the DNA. V gene TRDV2 combines with J gene TRDJ1, with TRDD3 identical over 13 bases. TCRdb does not report a J gene; here it was assigned by matching the DNA to germline references. The germline V gene has CDR1 GEAIGNYY and CDR2 EKD. The CDR3 extends over 17 amino acids. V was clipped by 0 bases and J by 3 bases; unmatched bases: 6. The chain's CDR3 is CACDTVPTGGYADKLIF. CDR3 sequence (DNA): TGTGCCTGTGACACCGTCCCTACTGGGGGATACGCCGATAAACTCATCTTT.

This clone was found many times. One base separates it from a far larger clone, so it is likely a read error. Other DNA sequences of this sample code for an identical CDR3. The CDR3 here is CACDTGTLTAQLFF. As DNA, the CDR3 is TGTGCCTGTGACACCGGAACTTTGACAGCACAGCTCTTCTTT. V and J are TRDV2 and TRDJ2; no clear D. CDR3 length: 14 residues. Germline assignment: CDR1 GEAIGNYY and CDR2 EKD.

This clone was seen a handful of times. The protein recorded in TCRdb matches a much larger clone and deviates from this DNA's translation at residue 6, suggesting a read error; the protein here is obtained by translating the DNA. The chain employs TRAV38-2/DV8 and TRDJ1; perhaps TRDD2 as D (8 bases). Germline V gives CDR1 TSESDYY, CDR2 QEAYKQQN. The germline V and J ends were trimmed by 2 bases and 0 bases, with 29 bases remaining between them. The CDR3 contains 21 residues. CDR3: CAYRRIFLRGGGPYYTDKLIF. The CDR3 nucleotides are TGTGCTTATAGGAGGATCTTCCTACGGGGTGGGGGACCCTACTACACCGATAAACTCATCTTT.